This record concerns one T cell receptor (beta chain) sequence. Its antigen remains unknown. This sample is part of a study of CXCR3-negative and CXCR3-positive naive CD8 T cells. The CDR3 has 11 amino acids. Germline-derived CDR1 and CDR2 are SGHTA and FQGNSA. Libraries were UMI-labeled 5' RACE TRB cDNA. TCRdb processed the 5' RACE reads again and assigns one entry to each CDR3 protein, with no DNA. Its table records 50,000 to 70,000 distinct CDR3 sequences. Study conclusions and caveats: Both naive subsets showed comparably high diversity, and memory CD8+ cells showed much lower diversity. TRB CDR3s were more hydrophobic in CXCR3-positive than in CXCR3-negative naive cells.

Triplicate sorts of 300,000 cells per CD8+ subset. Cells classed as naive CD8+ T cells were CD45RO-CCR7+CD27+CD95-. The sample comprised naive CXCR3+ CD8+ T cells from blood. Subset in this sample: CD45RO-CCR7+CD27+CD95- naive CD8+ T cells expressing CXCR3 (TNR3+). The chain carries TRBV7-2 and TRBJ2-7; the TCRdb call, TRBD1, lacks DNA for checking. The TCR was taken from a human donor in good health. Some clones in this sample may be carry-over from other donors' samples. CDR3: CASSGTNEQYF.